A single sample is the source of the 17 T cell receptor beta chains below, sequenced in a study of neoadjuvant anti-PD-1 for oral cavity cancer. Sequenced by immunoSEQ multiplex PCR; TCRdb stores in-frame clones only, minus some. Of about 81,000 clones in the sample, about 84% were seen once. Specimen: PBMCs, collected before nivolumab (anti-PD-1) treatment. The receptors derive from a person aged 35-79 years with oral cavity squamous cell carcinoma.

The gene calls are TRBV2 and TRBJ2-5, with 9 bases matching TRBD2. The CDR3 loop spans 15 amino acids. V shed 2 bases and J 5 bases; nucleotides not matched to a gene: 6. Germline values: CDR1 SNHLY, CDR2 FYNNEI. As DNA, the CDR3 is TGTGCCAGCAGTGAACCTGGCGGGAGGGTGGAGACCCAGTACTTC. The encoded protein is CASSEPGGRVETQYF.

The chain employs TRBV6-4 and TRBJ2-4, with D perhaps TRBD1 (6 bases). V lost 2 bases and J 0 bases, leaving 26 bases between the germline ends. The germline gives CDR1 MRHNA, CDR2 SNTAGT. The CDR3 has 21 residues. The CDR3 sequence is CASSDNRTHDSGDIAKNIQYF. CDR3 in DNA: TGTGCCAGCAGTGACAACAGGACACACGACTCAGGGGACATAGCCAAAAACATTCAGTACTTC.

This chain joins TRBV2 and TRBJ2-5; no reliable D call. Trimming removed 0 bases at V and 7 bases at J, with 6 bases between. Germline-derived CDR1 and CDR2 are SNHLY and FYNNEI. The CDR3 spans 12 residues. The CDR3 sequence is CASSEALGTQYF. CDR3 in DNA: TGTGCCAGCAGTGAAGCGCTTGGGACCCAGTACTTC.

The chain employs TRBV5-6 and TRBJ1-4; D is possibly TRBD1 (5 bases). CDR3 size: 15 residues. Germline-derived CDR1 and CDR2 are SGHDT and YYEEEE. Trimming shortened V by 0 bases and J by 5 bases, and 11 bases separated the two germline ends. The CDR3 region has the DNA TGTGCCAGCAGCTTGGCCGGGGGTCCGAATGAAAAACTGTTTTTT. It translates to CASSLAGGPNEKLFF.

V and J are TRBV19 and TRBJ1-2; D unclear. The length of the CDR3 is 12 residues. Germline V gives CDR1 LNHDA, CDR2 SQIVND (reference sequence). The V and J ends lost 5 bases and 3 bases respectively, with 7 bases between them. CDR3 in amino acids: CASSLRDYGYTF. The CDR3 DNA reads as TGTGCCAGTAGTCTAAGGGACTATGGCTACACCTTC. The full variable domain, its missing parts supplied by reference TRBV19 and TRBJ1-2, is DGGITQSPKYLFRKEGQNVTLSCEQNLNHDAMYWYRQDPGQGLRLIYYSQIVNDFQKGDIAEGYSVSREKKESFPLTVTSAQKNPTAFYLCASSLRDYGYTFGSGTRLTVV.

This rearrangement joins TRBV27 to TRBJ2-7; 8 nucleotides align to TRBD1. Germline CDR1 and CDR2: MNHEY and SMNVEV (reference sequence). V trimming: 5 bases; J trimming: 2 bases; junction bases outside the gene matches: 5. The CDR3 extends over 14 amino acids. The CDR3 DNA is TGTGCCAGCAGTCGGACAGGGAGAGCCTACGAGCAGTACTTC. Translated, it gives CASSRTGRAYEQYF.

The chain is built from TRBV6-1 and TRBJ1-1; possible D gene TRBD1, 5 bases. V lost 4 bases to trimming and J lost 10 bases, with 13 bases between them. This CDR3 is 12 amino acids long. Germline V gene data show CDR1 as MNHNS and CDR2 as SASEGT. The CDR3 DNA is TGTGCCAGCAGTGCGGACCTGGGGACAGCTTTCTTT. This gives the protein CASSADLGTAFF.

The chain combines TRBV19 with TRBJ2-5; D might be TRBD2 (6 bases). CDR1 is LNHDA, CDR2 SQIVND, per germline (reference sequence). V was pared by 1 base and J by 4 bases, with 7 bases between. CDR3 length equals 13 residues. CDR3: CASSIAGGETQYF. The CDR3 DNA is TGTGCCAGTAGTATAGCCGGGGGAGAGACCCAGTACTTC.

The V gene is TRBV15, the J gene TRBJ2-1; 9 nucleotides align to TRBD2. The junction had 7 bases not matched to a gene; V was cut back by 3 bases and J by 4 bases. Germline V gives CDR1 LNHNV, CDR2 YYDKDF (reference sequence). This CDR3 contains 16 residues. DNA of the CDR3: TGTGCCACCAGCAGTCGGGCGGGAGGGAAGTACAATGAGCAGTTCTTC. This translates into CATSSRAGGKYNEQFF.

The chain is built from TRBV10-3 and TRBJ1-2; no clear D. CDR1 and CDR2 (germline): ENHRY, SYGVKD. The germline V and J ends were trimmed by 6 bases and 7 bases, with 12 bases remaining between them. The CDR3 covers 12 residues. The CDR3 DNA reads as TGTGCCATCAGCGACGGCGAACCTGGCTACACCTTC. Encoded protein: CAISDGEPGYTF.

The V call is TRBV2, the J call TRBJ2-3; D gene unclear. V was pared by 10 bases and J by 0 bases, with 14 bases between. Germline CDR1 reads SNHLY; CDR2 reads FYNNEI. The CDR3 totals 14 residues. The CDR3 DNA reads TGTGCCACCCTGACTCAATCTAGCACAGATACGCAGTATTTT. This gives the protein CATLTQSSTDTQYF.

This chain links TRBV5-1 with TRBJ2-7, with 14 bases fitting TRBD2. The J segment lost 0 bases and the V segment lost 4 bases, leaving 9 bases of the junction unmatched. This CDR3 region has 18 residues. In germline, CDR1 is SGHRS, CDR2 YFSETQ. The CDR3 here is CASSLGLAGGLSSYEQYF. The CDR3 coding sequence is TGCGCCAGCAGCCTCGGACTAGCGGGAGGTCTCAGCTCCTACGAGCAGTACTTC.

The rearrangement joins TRBV5-1 to TRBJ1-1; weak D call: TRBD1 (5 bases). The CDR3 has 16 residues. Germline CDR1 reads SGHRS; CDR2 reads YFSETQ. V lost 7 bases and J 4 bases, leaving 23 bases between the germline ends. The CDR3 coding sequence is TGCGCCAGCGAGCGGCTTGGGGCCAGCGGTGGCACTGAAGCTTTCTTT. This codes for CASERLGASGGTEAFF.

This chain connects TRBV20-1 to TRBJ2-5; no definite D call. Germline values: CDR1 DFQATT, CDR2 SNEGSKA (reference sequence). V lost 3 bases, J lost 5 bases, and 4 bases lay in between. The CDR3 sequence is 10 residues long. CDR3 DNA: TGCAGTGCTAGGGGGGAGACCCAGTACTTC. Amino acids: CSARGETQYF.

This sequence joins TRBV18 and TRBJ2-6; no clear D. Germline-derived CDR1 and CDR2 are KGHSH and LQKENI. The V gene lost 6 bases and the J gene lost 0 bases, with 9 bases spanning the gap. The length of the CDR3 is 15 residues. The CDR3 bases are TGTGCCAGCTCCTATGACACCTCTGGGGCCAACGTCCTGACTTTC. Translation: CASSYDTSGANVLTF.

This sequence joins TRBV15 and TRBJ1-1; TRBD1 might be the D (5 bases). CDR3 length: 14 amino acids. The V end was cut by 5 bases, the J end by 4 bases, with 14 bases between. Germline V gene sequence: CDR1 LNHNV, CDR2 YYDKDF (reference sequence). CDR3 sequence: CATSLGGFGTEAFF. As DNA, the CDR3 is TGTGCCACCAGCCTGGGGGGATTTGGCACTGAAGCTTTCTTT.

The chain uses TRBV7-6 and TRBJ2-7; D might be TRBD2 (6 bases). Germline V lookup: CDR1 SGHVS, CDR2 FNYEAQ. This CDR3 region has 14 residues. V was cut by 5 bases and J by 2 bases, with 13 bases left in between. CDR3 sequence reads: CASSPGLFAYEQYF. The CDR3 nucleotides are TGTGCCAGCAGCCCCGGACTATTCGCCTACGAGCAGTACTTC.